This TCR beta chain is from a study of blood T cell repertoires in COVID-19. Study information: Sites in the United States, Italy and Spain provided acute and convalescent COVID-19 samples. T cells, B-cell-depleted T cells, or PBMCs supplied cDNA or gDNA.

Authors' processing steps: Amplification of reference gene primers was used by the study to estimate nucleated cell counts. Using immunoSEQ multiplex PCR, the repertoire was profiled, and TCRdb retains in-frame clones only, with some absent. That table supplies the V and J calls and clone size; D and trimming were determined from the DNA. The sample records about 62,000 clones, 86% being singletons. Germline CDR1 reads GTSNPN; CDR2 reads SVGIG (reference sequence). This CDR3 contains 14 residues. V gave up 2 bases and J gave up 1 base, with 11 bases separating them. The receptor's source is a woman older than 75 with acute or convalescent COVID-19. Sequencing was carried out using peripheral blood. This chain connects TRBV30 to TRBJ1-2; no clear D. As DNA, the CDR3 is TGTGCCTGGAGTAAGCCGCACCTTAACTATGGCTACACCTTC. Its protein is CAWSKPHLNYGYTF.